The 31 T cell receptor beta chains in this list originate from one sample, sequenced in a study of neurological immune-mediated disorders. One entry per CDR3 protein, called by TCRdb with MiXCR from the 5' RACE reads. The sample shows 27,000 or so distinct CDR3 sequences, 2.5% to 4% of them seen only once. The sample taken for sequencing was PBMCs. These receptors were obtained from a woman aged 30 to 39 with multiple sclerosis.

This clonotype is categorized as medium-sized (0.01 to 0.1%). This chain joins TRBV6-2 or TRBV6-3 and TRBJ1-1; possibly TRBD1 for D (5 bases). The germline V and J ends were trimmed by 2 bases and 2 bases, with 9 bases remaining between them. CDR3 size: 14 residues. CDR1 is MNHEY, CDR2 SVGEGT, per germline. DNA for the CDR3: TGTGCCAGCAGTTACGGGGACTCAAACACTGAAGCTTTCTTT. Residues: CASSYGDSNTEAFF.

In its sample, this clonotype was seen many times. A clone one base away is much larger, so this may be a read error. The chain joins TRBV20-1 to TRBJ2-3, with D unresolved. V gave up 4 bases and J gave up 6 bases, with 14 bases separating them. The CDR3 extends over 13 amino acids. CDR1 is DFQATT and CDR2 is SNEGSKA in the germline V gene (reference sequence). The CDR3 DNA follows: TGCAGTGCTAAACATCCTATAGGTGATACGCAGTATTTT. This encodes CSAKHPIGDTQYF.

This clonotype is classed as medium-sized (0.01 to 0.1%). The CDR3 protein is CSATQGGDEQYF. The CDR3 DNA reads as TGCAGTGCTACGCAGGGCGGAGACGAGCAGTACTTC. The chain is built from TRBV20-1 and TRBJ2-7; TRBD1 might be the D (5 bases). The germline gives CDR1 DFQATT, CDR2 SNEGSKA (reference sequence). The CDR3 has 12 residues. Trimming removed 4 bases from V and 5 bases from J, with 12 bases in between.

In this sample, this clonotype is medium-sized. The CDR3 sequence is CASSPSGSLNYGYTF. The CDR3 DNA sequence: TGCGCCAGCAGCCCTTCAGGGTCCCTAAACTATGGCTACACCTTC. The V call is TRBV4-3, the J call TRBJ1-2, with D possibly TRBD1 on 5 matching bases. The CDR3 extends over 15 amino acids. Per germline, CDR1 LGHNA and CDR2 YSLEER. V gave up 4 bases and J gave up 2 bases, with 14 bases separating them.

At least ten counts were recorded for this clonotype. This chain joins TRBV5-1 and TRBJ1-1; unclear D gene. Germline lookup yields CDR1 SGHRS and CDR2 YFSETQ. The germline V and J ends were trimmed by 0 bases and 0 bases, with 3 bases remaining between them. The CDR3 has 13 residues. The CDR3 region has the DNA TGCGCCAGCAGCTTGGACCTGAACACTGAAGCTTTCTTT. Translating gives CASSLDLNTEAFF.

This clonotype was found many times. The rearrangement uses TRBV3-1 and TRBJ1-1; D call uncertain. The CDR3 covers 13 residues. Germline V gene sequence: CDR1 LGHDT, CDR2 YNNKEL (reference sequence). V shed 4 bases and J shed 6 bases, with 12 bases lying between them. The CDR3 region is CASSLVIGSEAFF. The CDR3 DNA follows: TGTGCCAGCAGCCTTGTGATCGGCTCTGAAGCTTTCTTT.

About this clonotype: Germline is not matched at one junction end, which may reflect a read error. The rearrangement links TRBV10-3 to TRBJ1-5; 7 bases map to TRBD1. Germline V gene sequence: CDR1 ENHRY, CDR2 SYGVKD. The CDR3 has 15 residues. CDR3 residues: CAISEFGQVGQPQNF. CDR3 coding DNA: TGTGCCATCAGTGAGTTTGGACAGGTCGGTCAGCCCCAGAATTTT.

Many counts were recorded for this clonotype. The chain has TRBV7-9 and TRBJ2-1; D is unresolved. This CDR3 spans 17 amino acids. V lost 0 bases, J lost 0 bases, and 12 bases lay in between. The germline V gene encodes CDR1 SEHNR and CDR2 FQNEAQ (reference sequence). The CDR3 region is CASSLALKGFSYNEQFF. The CDR3 nucleotides read TGTGCCAGCAGCTTAGCGCTAAAGGGTTTCTCCTACAATGAGCAGTTCTTC. Filled out from reference TRBV7-9 and TRBJ2-1, the complete variable domain reads DTGVSQNPRHKITKRGQNVTFRCDPISEHNRLYWYRQTLGQGPEFLTYFQNEAQLEKSRLLSDRFSAERPKGSFSTLEIQRTEQGDSAMYLCASSLALKGFSYNEQFFGPGTRLTVL.

This clonotype was picked up many times. The chain employs TRBV5-1 and TRBJ1-2; D is ambiguous. Germline V lookup: CDR1 SGHRS, CDR2 YFSETQ. The CDR3 contains 13 residues. V shed 4 bases and J shed 4 bases, with 11 bases lying between them. This CDR3 is CASSADPGYGYTF. The DNA for the CDR3 is TGCGCCAGCAGCGCGGATCCTGGCTATGGCTACACCTTC.

The chain employs TRBV18 and TRBJ2-5; no clear D. CDR3 length: 12 residues. Deletions cut 4 bases from V and 0 bases from J, with 3 bases between. Germline V CDR1 and CDR2: KGHSH, LQKENI. In DNA, the CDR3 is TGTGCCAGCTCACTCAACCAAGAGACCCAGTACTTC. It codes for CASSLNQETQYF.

This clonotype is categorized as medium-sized. The V gene is TRBV5-6, the J gene TRBJ2-7; 12 bases line up with TRBD1. This CDR3 has 14 residues. The germline V gene has CDR1 SGHDT and CDR2 YYEEEE. Unmatched junction bases numbered 5, after V lost 4 bases and J lost 6 bases. The CDR3 is CASSQGTGGGEQYF. Written as DNA, the CDR3 is TGTGCCAGCAGCCAAGGGACAGGGGGCGGCGAGCAGTACTTC.

This clonotype was seen at least ten times. The V call is TRBV7-2, the J call TRBJ2-7, with 11 positions matching TRBD2. Germline CDR1 SGHTA, CDR2 FQGNSA. V was clipped by 4 bases and J by 3 bases; unmatched bases: 8. The CDR3 is 16 residues long. The CDR3 nucleotides read TGTGCCAGCAGCTATCAAGCCGGGACTAGCGGCTACGAGCAGTACTTC. This encodes CASSYQAGTSGYEQYF.

The table lists this clonotype with many counts. J is TRBJ2-1 and V is TRBV7-2; the D gene could be TRBD1 or TRBD2 (6 bases each). Germline CDR1 SGHTA, CDR2 FQGNSA. The CDR3 length is 15 residues. V gave up 3 bases and J gave up 3 bases, with 12 bases separating them. CDR3 residues: CASSLREGGYNEQFF. CDR3 in DNA: TGTGCCAGCAGCTTGCGGGAAGGGGGCTACAATGAGCAGTTCTTC.

About this clonotype: A read error is possible here, since a much larger clone lies one base away. This chain uses TRBV20-1 with TRBJ2-7, with 7 bases lining up with TRBD2. The CDR3 consists of 16 residues. The trim removed 3 bases at V and 0 bases at J, leaving 11 bases unmatched. The V gene's germline CDR1 is DFQATT and CDR2 SNEGSKA (reference sequence). CDR3 nucleotide sequence: TGCAGTGCTAGCGAGACTAGCAAGCTTATCTCCTACGAGCAGTACTTC. Its translation: CSASETSKLISYEQYF.

This clonotype was detected ten times or more. The rearrangement joins TRBV7-2 to TRBJ2-3; D call uncertain. The length of the CDR3 is 15 residues. Germline loops: CDR1 SGHTA, CDR2 FQGNSA. Trimming shortened V by 5 bases and J by 0 bases, and 12 bases separated the two germline ends. CDR3 residues: CASSPFPPSTDTQYF. CDR3 coding DNA: TGTGCCAGCAGCCCTTTTCCCCCTAGCACAGATACGCAGTATTTT.

The V gene is TRBV18, the J gene TRBJ2-1; tentative D call: TRBD1 (6 bases). This CDR3 is built from 17 residues. With 3 bases removed from V and 4 bases from J, the gap between germline ends came to 19 bases. Germline values: CDR1 KGHSH, CDR2 LQKENI. In DNA, the CDR3 is TGTGCCAGCTCACCTAACAGGGACCCCACAAAATACAATGAGCAGTTCTTC. It translates to CASSPNRDPTKYNEQFF.

Concerning this clonotype itself: This may be a read error: a much more frequent sequence differs by one nucleotide. This CDR3 reads CASSWVDGDTEAFF. In DNA, the CDR3 is TGCGCCAGCAGCTGGGTGGACGGGGACACTGAAGCTTTCTTT. The chain joins TRBV5-1 to TRBJ1-1, with D hard to call. This CDR3 comprises 14 residues. The ends were cut back, 3 bases at V and 3 bases at J, with 12 bases in the middle. The germline gives CDR1 SGHRS, CDR2 YFSETQ.

The table lists this clonotype with many counts. This chain joins TRBV5-1 and TRBJ2-7; TRBD1 matches 7 bases. With 4 bases clipped from V and 0 bases from J, the junction kept 7 bases outside the gene matches. This CDR3 region has 15 residues. Germline V lookup: CDR1 SGHRS, CDR2 YFSETQ. The CDR3 DNA follows: TGCGCCAGCAGCCCCGGACAGGACCGCTCCTACGAGCAGTACTTC. This codes for CASSPGQDRSYEQYF.

This clonotype has at least ten counts. V is TRBV5-1 and J is TRBJ2-5, with TRBD1 as a possible D gene (6 bases). The germline CDR1 and CDR2 sequences are SGHRS and YFSETQ. The CDR3 is 16 amino acids. V was clipped by 4 bases and J by 4 bases, with 20 bases between them. Written as DNA, the CDR3 is TGCGCCAGCAGCGATCCCCTGGGGGCTAGGAGAGAGACCCAGTACTTC. Translated: CASSDPLGARRETQYF. Supplemented by reference TRBV5-1 and TRBJ2-5, the full variable domain reads KAGVTQTPRYLIKTRGQQVTLSCSPISGHRSVSWYQQTPGQGLQFLFEYFSETQRNKGNFPGRFSGRQFSNSRSEMNVSTLELGDSALYLCASSDPLGARRETQYFGPGTRLLVL.

Only a few counts were recorded for this clonotype. The chain combines TRBV18 with TRBJ2-7; D is unclear. Germline lookup yields CDR1 KGHSH and CDR2 LQKENI. V was shortened by 3 bases and J by 3 bases, with 9 bases between the two germline ends. CDR3 length equals 13 residues. CDR3 amino acids: CASSPAAHYEQYF. Here the CDR3 DNA reads TGTGCCAGCTCACCGGCAGCCCACTACGAGCAGTACTTC.

On this clonotype: A single base separates this from a much larger clone, so it may be a read error. This sequence joins TRBV7-3 and TRBJ2-1; D remains unclear. Germline V lookup: CDR1 SGHTA, CDR2 FQGTGA. Trimming cost V 1 base and J 10 bases, with 11 bases left between them. This CDR3 contains 13 residues. The CDR3 DNA follows: TGTGCCAGCAGCTTAAGAGGCTATTCGGAGCAGTTCTTC. Its protein product is CASSLRGYSEQFF.

By share, this clonotype ranks as medium-sized (0.01 to 0.1%). The V gene is TRBV5-1, the J gene TRBJ2-1; D is possibly TRBD2 (7 bases). Per germline, CDR1 SGHRS and CDR2 YFSETQ. Trimming removed 6 bases at V and 6 bases at J, with 22 bases between. The CDR3 is 16 residues long. CDR3 region: CASTSVAGARGNEQFF. The DNA for the CDR3 is TGCGCCAGCACCTCGGTGGCGGGGGCCAGGGGCAATGAGCAGTTCTTC.

There are many counts of this clonotype. The chain links TRBV20-1 to TRBJ2-7; the D gene is possibly TRBD2 (5 bases). Germline CDR1 DFQATT, CDR2 SNEGSKA (reference sequence). The CDR3 runs 13 residues. The V gene lost 3 bases and the J gene lost 7 bases, with 16 bases spanning the gap. The chain's CDR3 is CSASVPGLEEQYF. The CDR3, as DNA: TGCAGTGCTAGTGTCCCGGGGTTGGAAGAGCAGTACTTC.

This clonotype was found many times. The rearrangement joins TRBV7-9 to TRBJ2-1, with D maybe TRBD1 (6 bases). The ends were cut back, 6 bases at V and 4 bases at J, with 13 bases in the middle. CDR1 SEHNR and CDR2 FQNEAQ come from the germline V gene (reference sequence). The CDR3 runs to 14 residues. For the CDR3, the DNA is TGTGCCAGCAGGTCGCAGGGGCTTTACAATGAGCAGTTCTTC. It encodes CASRSQGLYNEQFF.

This clonotype was detected many times. The rearrangement links TRBV7-6 to TRBJ2-1; unclear D gene. V dropped 1 base and J dropped 4 bases, with 11 bases sitting between them. CDR1 is SGHVS and CDR2 is FNYEAQ in the germline V gene. The CDR3 runs 15 residues. CDR3 protein: CASSLGLSLYNEQFF. The CDR3 DNA is TGTGCCAGCAGCTTAGGGCTCAGCCTGTACAATGAGCAGTTCTTC.

This clonotype was seen at least ten times. Its ends do not fully match the called genes, so a read error is possible. The V call is TRBV5-1, the J call TRBJ1-6, with TRBD1 as a possible D gene (6 bases). The V gene's germline CDR1 is SGHRS and CDR2 YFSETQ. The CDR3 is 13 residues long. CDR3 nucleotides: TGCGCCACCCGGACAGAAGGAGATTCACCCCTCAACTTT. Its translation: CATRTEGDSPLNF. Complete variable domain (other parts from reference TRBV5-1 and TRBJ1-6): KAGVTQTPRYLIKTRGQQVTLSCSPISGHRSVSWYQQTPGQGLQFLFEYFSETQRNKGNFPGRFSGRQFSNSRSEMNVSTLELGDSALYLCATRTEGDSPLNFGNGTRLTVT.

This clonotype was recorded at least ten times. This chain joins TRBV7-2 and TRBJ2-3; TRBD2 agrees at 10 bases. This CDR3 region has 15 residues. Germline values: CDR1 SGHTA, CDR2 FQGNSA. The V gene end was trimmed by 3 bases and the J gene end by 5 bases; junction bases not matched to a gene: 5. The CDR3 coding sequence is TGTGCCAGCAGCTTCGTAGCGGGGGGTGGAGATACGCAGTATTTT. It specifies CASSFVAGGGDTQYF.

The sample holds many counts of this clonotype. This chain uses TRBV20-1 with TRBJ2-3; D gene ambiguous. The germline V gene has CDR1 DFQATT and CDR2 SNEGSKA (reference sequence). The V and J ends lost 6 bases and 0 bases respectively, with 10 bases between them. This CDR3 has 13 residues. The CDR3 is CSAFESSTDTQYF. DNA for the CDR3: TGCAGTGCCTTTGAGTCTAGCACAGATACGCAGTATTTT.

This clonotype appeared many times. V is TRBV5-1 and J is TRBJ2-3; 10 bases align to TRBD2. Trimming cost V 1 base and J 4 bases; bases outside gene matches: 6. The CDR3 loop spans 16 amino acids. The germline V gene encodes CDR1 SGHRS and CDR2 YFSETQ. The CDR3 DNA reads as TGCGCCAGCAGCTTGTTCACTAGCGGGATCGCAGATACGCAGTATTTT. Translating gives CASSLFTSGIADTQYF.

This clonotype has ten or more counts. The chain links TRBV2 to TRBJ2-7, with TRBD2 matching over 9 bases. This CDR3 comprises 13 residues. V lost 4 bases, J lost 4 bases, and 2 bases stayed unmatched. Per germline, CDR1 SNHLY and CDR2 FYNNEI. CDR3 nucleotide sequence: TGTGCCAGCAGTGGACTAGCGGAGTACGAGCAGTACTTC. Translated: CASSGLAEYEQYF.

At least ten counts were recorded for this clonotype. The CDR3 protein is CATSSYRYNEQFF. The CDR3 nucleotides read TGTGCCACCAGCAGTTACAGGTACAATGAGCAGTTCTTC. This sequence joins TRBV15 and TRBJ2-1; D is perhaps TRBD1 (5 bases). Trimming left V 3 bases short and J 4 bases short, with 7 bases between. Germline V gene lookup returns CDR1 LNHNV and CDR2 YYDKDF (reference sequence). There are 13 residues in the CDR3.